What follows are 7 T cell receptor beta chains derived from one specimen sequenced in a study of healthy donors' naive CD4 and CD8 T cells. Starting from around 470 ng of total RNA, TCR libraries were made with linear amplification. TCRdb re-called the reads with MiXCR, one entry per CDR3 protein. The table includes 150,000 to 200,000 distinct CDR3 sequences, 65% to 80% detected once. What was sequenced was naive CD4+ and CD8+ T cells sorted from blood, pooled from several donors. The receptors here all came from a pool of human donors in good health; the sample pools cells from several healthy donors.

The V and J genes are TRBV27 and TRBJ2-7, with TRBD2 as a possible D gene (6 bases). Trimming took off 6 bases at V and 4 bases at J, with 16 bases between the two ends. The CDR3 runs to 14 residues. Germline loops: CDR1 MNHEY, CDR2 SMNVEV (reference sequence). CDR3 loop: CASSLGGVGYEQYF. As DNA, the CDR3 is TGTGCCAGCAGCCTCGGGGGAGTCGGTTACGAGCAGTACTTC.

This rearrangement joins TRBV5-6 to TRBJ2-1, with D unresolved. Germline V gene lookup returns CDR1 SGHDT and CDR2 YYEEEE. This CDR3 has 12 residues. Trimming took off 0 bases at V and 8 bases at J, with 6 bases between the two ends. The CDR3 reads CASSLAVDEQFF. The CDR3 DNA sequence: TGTGCCAGCAGCTTGGCCGTCGATGAGCAGTTCTTC.

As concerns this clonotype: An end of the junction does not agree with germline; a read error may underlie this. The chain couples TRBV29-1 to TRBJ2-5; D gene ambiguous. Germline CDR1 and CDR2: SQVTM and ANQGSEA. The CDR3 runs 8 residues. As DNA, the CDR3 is TGCAGCGTTGAAGAGGGGATGTTC. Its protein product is CSVEEGMF.

The CDR3 protein is CSARDLGRNPYEQYF. The DNA for the CDR3 is TGCAGTGCTAGAGATCTTGGACGGAACCCTTACGAGCAGTACTTC. The genes are TRBV20-1 and TRBJ2-7; D remains ambiguous. The germline V gene has CDR1 DFQATT and CDR2 SNEGSKA (reference sequence). The CDR3 runs to 15 residues. Trimming left V 0 bases short and J 4 bases short, with 16 bases between.

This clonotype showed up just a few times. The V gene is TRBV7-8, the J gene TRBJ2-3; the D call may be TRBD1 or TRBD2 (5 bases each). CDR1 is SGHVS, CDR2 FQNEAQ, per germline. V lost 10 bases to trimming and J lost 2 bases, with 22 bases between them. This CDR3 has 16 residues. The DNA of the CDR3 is TGTGCCACCTCGCAGAGGGTGGCAGGGACCACAGATACGCAGTATTTT. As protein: CATSQRVAGTTDTQYF.

The CDR3 DNA reads as TGTGCCTGGAGTGTAAACAGCAATCAGCCCCAGCATTTT. Protein product: CAWSVNSNQPQHF. This chain joins TRBV30 and TRBJ1-5, with no clear D. CDR1 and CDR2 (germline): GTSNPN, SVGIG (reference sequence). The CDR3 extends over 13 amino acids. Trimming stripped 0 bases from V and 1 base from J, with 4 bases between.

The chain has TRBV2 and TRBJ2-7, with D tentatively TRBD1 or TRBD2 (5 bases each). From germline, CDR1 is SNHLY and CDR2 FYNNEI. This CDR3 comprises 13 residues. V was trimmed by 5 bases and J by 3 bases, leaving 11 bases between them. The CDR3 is CASSLGPSYEQYF. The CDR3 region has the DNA TGTGCCAGCAGTCTGGGACCCAGCTACGAGCAGTACTTC.